Following are 9 T cell receptor beta chains from one sample sequenced in a study of T-cell reconstitution after alpha-beta-depleted transplantation in children. Using unique molecular identifiers, the investigators prepared the TCRbeta library. In TCRdb, the PCR reads were re-called with MiXCR into one record per CDR3 protein. This table holds tens of thousands of distinct CDR3 sequences, 40% to 55% found once. The input for sequencing was PBMCs, mostly from graft donor cells, taken 360 days after TCRalphabeta/CD19-depleted stem cell transplant. These receptors all come from a male patient younger than 18 who had a stem cell transplant for acute lymphoblastic leukemia, so the T cells may come from the graft donor.

This clonotype was picked up one time. The gene calls are TRBV20-1 and TRBJ1-2; the D gene is possibly TRBD1 (5 bases). Per the germline V gene, CDR1 is DFQATT and CDR2 is SNEGSKA (reference sequence). This CDR3 region has 14 residues. Deletions cut 4 bases from V and 6 bases from J, with 18 bases between. In DNA form, the CDR3 reads TGCAGTGCTATTGACACATTCACGGGGGATGGCTACACCTTC. Amino acids: CSAIDTFTGDGYTF.

The chain links TRBV27 to TRBJ2-1; D is unclear. CDR1 and CDR2 from the germline V gene are MNHEY and SMNVEV (reference sequence). The length of the CDR3 is 12 residues. V lost 0 bases and J 7 bases, leaving 4 bases between the germline ends. The CDR3 DNA sequence: TGTGCCAGCAGTTTATCTTCGAATGAGCAGTTCTTC. This sequence encodes CASSLSSNEQFF.

The chain carries TRBV10-3 and TRBJ2-1, with TRBD2 identical over 11 bases. J gave up 9 bases and V 0 bases, and 7 bases lay outside the gene matches. In germline, CDR1 is ENHRY, CDR2 SYGVKD. CDR3 size: 16 residues. The CDR3 region has the DNA TGTGCCATCAGTGAGTCTAGCGGGGGGGGCGGTAGTGAGCAGTTCTTC. This gives the protein CAISESSGGGGSEQFF.

The chain combines TRBV5-6 with TRBJ2-3, with unresolved D. This CDR3 comprises 13 residues. The V gene's germline CDR1 is SGHDT and CDR2 YYEEEE. V lost 4 bases to trimming and J lost 2 bases, with 8 bases between them. The CDR3 DNA reads TGTGCCAGCAGCCTCGGACCCACAGATACGCAGTATTTT. Its protein product is CASSLGPTDTQYF.

The chain recombines TRBV12-3 or TRBV12-4 with TRBJ2-2; D may be TRBD1 (5 bases). CDR3 size: 15 residues. Trimming took 3 bases from V and 4 from J, leaving 12 bases between them. In DNA form, the CDR3 reads TGTGCCAGCAGTTTCTTCTTGGGGCTCACCGGGGAGCTGTTTTTT. It yields the protein CASSFFLGLTGELFF.

The chain employs TRBV29-1 and TRBJ2-2; the match to TRBD1 covers 7 bases. Germline CDR1 and CDR2: SQVTM and ANQGSEA. With 1 base clipped from V and 1 base from J, the junction kept 0 bases outside the gene matches. This CDR3 contains 14 residues. The CDR3 nucleotides are TGCAGCGTTGAAGGACAGGGGAACACCGGGGAGCTGTTTTTT. It translates to CSVEGQGNTGELFF.

This clonotype has only a few counts. The chain links TRBV6-1 to TRBJ1-6; D not certain. V was pared by 7 bases and J by 10 bases, with 14 bases between. The CDR3 is made up of 13 amino acids. Germline V CDR1 and CDR2: MNHNS, SASEGT. The CDR3 protein is CASTLDPISPLHF. The CDR3 DNA follows: TGTGCCAGCACCCTTGATCCGATCTCACCCCTCCACTTT.

This clonotype was observed a handful of times. The genes are TRBV29-1 and TRBJ2-7; unclear D gene. The CDR3 contains 11 residues. Germline CDR1 and CDR2: SQVTM and ANQGSEA. The V and J ends lost 1 base and 2 bases respectively, with 3 bases between them. This CDR3 is CSVEGAYEQYF. CDR3 sequence (DNA): TGCAGCGTTGAAGGAGCCTACGAGCAGTACTTC.

This clonotype was seen a single time. The V call is TRBV5-1, the J call TRBJ2-3; 12 positions match TRBD2. In germline, CDR1 is SGHRS, CDR2 YFSETQ. V shed 6 bases and J 3 bases; nucleotides not matched to a gene: 5. This CDR3 has 15 amino acids. The CDR3 sequence is CASKQTSGRTDTQYF. CDR3 in DNA: TGCGCCAGCAAACAAACTAGCGGGAGGACAGATACGCAGTATTTT.